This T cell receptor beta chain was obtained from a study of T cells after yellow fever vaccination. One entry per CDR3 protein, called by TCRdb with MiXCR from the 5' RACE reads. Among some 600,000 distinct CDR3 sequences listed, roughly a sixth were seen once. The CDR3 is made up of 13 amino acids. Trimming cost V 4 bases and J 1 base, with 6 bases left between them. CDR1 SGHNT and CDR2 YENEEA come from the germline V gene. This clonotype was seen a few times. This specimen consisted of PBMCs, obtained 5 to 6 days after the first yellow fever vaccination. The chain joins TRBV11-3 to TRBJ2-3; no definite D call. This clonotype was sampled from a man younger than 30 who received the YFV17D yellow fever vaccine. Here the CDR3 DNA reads TGTGCCAGCAGCTGGAGAGGCACAGATACGCAGTATTTT. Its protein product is CASSWRGTDTQYF. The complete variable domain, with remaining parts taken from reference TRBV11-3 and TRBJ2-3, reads EAGVVQSPRYKIIEKKQPVAFWCNPISGHNTLYWYLQNLGQGPELLIRYENEEAVDDSQLPKDRFSAERLKGVDSTLKIQPAELGDSAVYLCASSWRGTDTQYFGPGTRLTVL.